Sequencing of this TCR beta chain was carried out in a study of shared clonotypes between healthy human individuals. This clone was recorded a few times. Measured with immunoSEQ multiplex PCR; TCRdb has only the in-frame clones, and not every one. The sample includes around 100,000 clones, 67% of them seen just once. The CDR3 spans 13 residues. Between the trimmed V and J ends, which lost 3 bases and 0 bases, there was a span of 6 bases. Germline assignment: CDR1 SGHAT and CDR2 FQNNGV. The sequenced sample consisted of memory CD8+ T cells sorted from blood. The subset denotes: CD45RO+ cells pooled with CCR7-negative TemRA cells. This sequence originates from a woman between 25 and 40 years old in good health. V is TRBV11-2 and J is TRBJ2-7, with D unclear. DNA of the CDR3: TGTGCCAGCAGCTTTGGATACTCCTACGAGCAGTACTTC. Translating it yields CASSFGYSYEQYF.